A selection of T cell receptor beta chains follows, all from one sample in a study of brain T cells in children with intractable seizures. TCRdb's copy holds only in-frame clones and misses some; the assay was immunoSEQ multiplex PCR. This sample has about 80,000 clones, with approximately 90% found just once. Source: peripheral blood, taken at surgery. The receptor set was obtained from a girl aged 2 to 10 with Rasmussen encephalitis and intractable seizures. The CDR3 runs from the conserved cysteine through the conserved F or W. D genes are given only for firm matches. Size tells how often a clone was seen (once, few, many) or the class of an expanded clone, and some rows leave it out.

v_gene	abundance	j_gene	d_gene	CDR3aa	CDR3nt
TRBV5-1	-	TRBJ1-2	TRBD1	CASRTRGQGAAGYTF	TGCGCCAGCAGGACCAGGGGACAGGGGGCGGCTGGCTACACCTTC
TRBV7-9	-	TRBJ1-5	TRBD1	CATDSTGGNQPQHF	TGTGCCACGGATTCGACAGGGGGCAATCAGCCCCAGCATTTT
TRBV5-5	-	TRBJ2-3	-	CASSPFGGAVTDTQYF	TGTGCCAGCAGCCCGTTTGGCGGGGCTGTCACAGATACGCAGTATTTT
TRBV24-1	-	TRBJ1-4	-	CATSDRTGGNEKLFF	TGTGCCACCAGTGACCGGACTGGGGGCAATGAAAAACTGTTTTTT
TRBV4-1	-	TRBJ1-1	-	CASSQAILVTNTEAFF	TGCGCCAGCAGCCAAGCCATATTAGTCACTAACACTGAAGCTTTCTTT
TRBV7-6	-	TRBJ1-1	-	CASSSRYSEGTEAFF	TGTGCCAGCAGCTCTCGTTATTCCGAAGGCACTGAAGCTTTCTTT
TRBV7-6	-	TRBJ2-3	-	CASSSPGGTQYF	TGTGCCAGCAGCTCCCCTGGCGGTACGCAGTATTTT
TRBV28	-	TRBJ1-2	-	CASRRGLLYGYTF	TGTGCCAGCCGGCGGGGGCTCCTCTATGGCTACACCTTC
TRBV5-4	once	TRBJ2-3	-	CASSSPGDGDTQYF	TGTGCCAGCAGCTCCCCCGGAGACGGAGATACGCAGTATTTT
TRBV2	-	TRBJ1-6	-	CAGRVYYNSPLHF	TGTGCCGGCAGGGTCTACTATAATTCACCCCTCCACTTT
TRBV19	-	TRBJ2-2	-	CASSTLNTGELFF	TGTGCCAGTAGTACCCTCAACACCGGGGAGCTGTTTTTT
TRBV6-5	-	TRBJ2-4	-	CASQIGRLQYF	TGTGCCAGCCAAATCGGACGGCTTCAGTACTTC
TRBV7-9	-	TRBJ1-2	TRBD1	CASSPGQGNYGYTF	TGTGCCAGCAGCCCGGGACAGGGGAACTATGGCTACACCTTC
TRBV12-5	-	TRBJ1-1	-	CASGLATRRPGPPFEAFF	TGTGCTAGTGGTTTGGCGACTCGACGACCGGGACCCCCGTTTGAAGCTTTCTTT
TRBV5-4	-	TRBJ1-5	TRBD1	CASWDRSNQPQHF	TGTGCCAGCTGGGACAGAAGCAATCAGCCCCAGCATTTT
TRBV6-4	-	TRBJ2-7	TRBD1	CASSDPRDSSYEQYF	TGTGCCAGCAGTGACCCCCGGGACAGCTCCTACGAGCAGTACTTC
TRBV24-1	once	TRBJ2-1	TRBD1	CATSEEQGAKQFF	TGTGCCACCAGTGAGGAGCAGGGGGCCAAGCAGTTCTTC
TRBV5-5	-	TRBJ1-5	TRBD1	CASSDGTVSNQPQHF	TGTGCCAGCAGCGACGGGACAGTTAGCAATCAGCCCCAGCATTTT
TRBV3-1/TRBV3-2	-	TRBJ1-2	-	CASSQGGGTNYGYTF	TGTGCCAGCAGCCAAGGTGGCGGGACTAACTATGGCTACACCTTC
TRBV6-5	-	TRBJ2-1	-	CASSYAGVGYNEQFF	TGTGCCAGCAGTTATGCAGGGGTTGGGTACAATGAGCAGTTCTTC
TRBV24-1	once	TRBJ1-2	TRBD1	CATSDLTGENGYTF	TGTGCCACCAGTGACCTGACAGGGGAAAATGGCTACACCTTC
TRBV5-1	-	TRBJ2-7	TRBD2	CASSLLEAGGSYEQYF	TGCGCCAGCAGCTTGCTAGAAGCGGGAGGCTCCTACGAGCAGTACTTC
TRBV6-5	few	TRBJ2-1	-	CASGLLLSYNEQFF	TGTGCATCGGGACTCCTCCTCTCCTACAATGAGCAGTTCTTC
TRBV6-5	few	TRBJ1-1	TRBD1	CASSHQDREYTEAFF	TGTGCCAGCAGTCATCAGGACAGGGAGTACACTGAAGCTTTCTTT
TRBV6-2/TRBV6-3	once	TRBJ1-1	-	CASSYLGRGTEAFF	TGTGCCAGCAGTTACTTAGGGCGGGGCACTGAAGCTTTCTTT
TRBV5-1	-	TRBJ2-2	-	CASSLGSSGNTGELFF	TGCGCCAGCAGCTTGGGTAGCAGCGGGAACACCGGGGAGCTGTTTTTT
TRBV7-9	-	TRBJ1-2	-	CASSPSGASRRDGYTF	TGTGCCAGCAGCCCCTCCGGGGCTTCACGGCGGGATGGCTACACCTTC
TRBV9	-	TRBJ1-5	TRBD1	CASSSTGSSNQPQHF	TGTGCCAGCAGCTCGACAGGGTCTAGCAATCAGCCCCAGCATTTT
TRBV6-5	-	TRBJ1-2	-	CASSYSRGGGAGYTF	TGTGCCAGCAGTTACTCGAGGGGGGGTGGGGCCGGCTACACCTTC
TRBV7-9	-	TRBJ2-1	-	CAIGEQFF	TGTGCCATCGGAGAGCAGTTCTTC
TRBV7-7	-	TRBJ2-3	TRBD2	CASSPNQGLAGAGTDTQYF	TGTGCTAGCAGCCCTAACCAGGGACTAGCGGGAGCGGGGACAGATACGCAGTATTTT
TRBV2	-	TRBJ1-4	-	CASSQNEKLFF	TGTGCCAGCAGCCAGAATGAAAAACTGTTTTTT
TRBV4-1	-	TRBJ1-5	TRBD1	CASRPKDRENQPQHF	TGCGCCAGCAGACCGAAGGACAGGGAAAATCAGCCCCAGCATTTT
TRBV2	-	TRBJ2-4	-	CASGPENIQYF	TGTGCCAGCGGTCCAGAAAACATTCAGTACTTC
TRBV24-1	-	TRBJ1-5	-	CATYREETKNSTISNQPQHF	TGTGCCACCTATAGAGAAGAGACTAAAAACAGTACCATTAGCAATCAGCCCCAGCATTTT
TRBV5-1	-	TRBJ1-3	-	CASSQRQISSGNTIYF	TGCGCCAGCAGCCAGAGACAGATTAGCTCTGGAAACACCATATATTTT
TRBV18	-	TRBJ1-5	TRBD1	CASSQGQDQPQHF	TGTGCCAGCTCACAGGGACAGGATCAGCCCCAGCATTTT
TRBV2	once	TRBJ1-5	-	CASRKGDQPQHF	TGTGCCAGCAGGAAGGGGGATCAGCCCCAGCATTTT